These 3 T cell receptor beta chains originate from one sample sequenced in a study of early T cells in non-severe SARS-CoV-2 infection. TCRdb reprocessed the 5' RACE reads with MiXCR, giving one entry per CDR3 protein. The sample holds some 96,000 distinct CDR3 sequences; approximately 10% are singletons and the top ten take roughly 4.5%. Here the sequenced sample was whole blood, taken at baseline. All receptors derive from an adult who was a healthcare worker with PCR-confirmed SARS-CoV-2 infection or an uninfected control (not recorded which).

In this sample, this clonotype turned up a few times. This rearrangement joins TRBV7-8 to TRBJ1-6; D uncertain. Germline values: CDR1 SGHVS, CDR2 FQNEAQ. V was clipped by 4 bases and J by 8 bases, with 18 bases between them. The CDR3 extends over 16 amino acids. CDR3 sequence (DNA): TGTGCCAGCAGCTCGTTAGACCGTCGGGAGTATTCACCCCTCCACTTT. It yields the protein CASSSLDRREYSPLHF.

This clonotype was seen many times. This chain links TRBV12-3 or TRBV12-4 with TRBJ2-1; D not certain. V was cut by 3 bases and J by 6 bases, with 15 bases left in between. CDR3 length equals 15 residues. The CDR3 DNA reads as TGTGCCAGCAGTTTCAATCCGGAGTTGGGCAATGAGCAGTTCTTC. This encodes CASSFNPELGNEQFF.

This clonotype was counted once. The chain links TRBV5-1 to TRBJ2-2; the match to TRBD1 covers 7 bases. Trimming cost V 0 bases and J 1 base; bases outside gene matches: 12. This CDR3 has 19 residues. CDR1 and CDR2 from the germline V gene are SGHRS and YFSETQ. CDR3 loop: CASSLVGQRLSVNTGELFF. DNA for the CDR3: TGCGCCAGCAGCTTGGTGGGACAGAGGCTGTCCGTGAACACCGGGGAGCTGTTTTTT.